This is a list of T cell receptor beta chains from one sample in a study of a mutant IDH1 vaccine in newly diagnosed glioma. Profiling relied on immunoSEQ multiplex PCR, and the TCRdb table lists in-frame clones only, not all of them. Of around 50,000 clones in the sample, approximately 88% were seen once. These receptors are not linked to any known antigen. The source material was PBMCs, sampled from a glioma patient whose treatment included an IDH1 peptide vaccine. These receptors all stem from a woman in her twenties or thirties with glioma. Some clones in this sample may be carry-over from other donors' samples. Each CDR3 is given with its conserved first and last residue. A D gene is named only where the DNA matches it firmly. Expanded clones are given a class, and other clones once, few, many or no size at all.

>NA|TRBJ1-1|TRBV6-5|NA
TGTGCCAGCAGTTACGGGGGGTTCGACACTGAAGCTTTCTTT
CASSYGGFDTEAFF
>NA|TRBJ2-2|TRBV27|TRBD2
TGTGCCAGCAGTTTAATAGGGACTAGCGGCACCGGGGAGCTGTTTTTT
CASSLIGTSGTGELFF
>NA|TRBJ2-7|TRBV11-3|NA
TGTGCCAGCAGCTCCCTCGGGGTCGTAAGCTCCTACGAGCAGTACTTC
CASSSLGVVSSYEQYF
>NA|TRBJ2-7|TRBV27|NA
TGTGCCAGCAGTCCCTCCTACGGCGCTAGCGCGATATCCTACGAGCAGTACTTC
CASSPSYGASAISYEQYF
>NA|TRBJ2-7|TRBV4-2|TRBD2
TGTGCCAGCAGCCAAGATAGGGCTAGCGGGGGAAACGAGCAGTACTTC
CASSQDRASGGNEQYF
>few|TRBJ1-1|TRBV6-5|NA
TGTGCCAGCAGTAACGGACCTGGGTTAAACACTGAAGCTTTCTTT
CASSNGPGLNTEAFF
>NA|TRBJ1-1|TRBV5-1|NA
TGCGCCAGCAGCTTGTCCGGCGGCACTGAAGCTTTCTTT
CASSLSGGTEAFF
>NA|TRBJ1-5|TRBV5-6|NA
TGTGCCAGCAGCTCGACAGGCCTCTATCAGCCCCAGCATTTT
CASSSTGLYQPQHF
>NA|TRBJ2-2|TRBV19|NA
TGTGCCAGTAGCGGCGTCGCGAACACCGGGGAGCTGTTTTTT
CASSGVANTGELFF
>NA|TRBJ1-1|TRBV9|TRBD1
TGTGCCAGCAGCTTGCGGACAGGATTGAACACTGAAGCTTTCTTT
CASSLRTGLNTEAFF
>few|TRBJ1-2|TRBV6-1|NA
TGTGCCAGCAGTGAAGCGCTCGAAGGAGTGCCCTATGGCTACACCTTC
CASSEALEGVPYGYTF
>NA|TRBJ1-3|TRBV7-9|TRBD1
TGTGCCAGCAGCCAAACACAGGGACAGGGGCGGAGAAACACCATATATTTT
CASSQTQGQGRRNTIYF
>NA|TRBJ2-7|TRBV10-3|TRBD1
TGTGCCATCAGCCTAGGACAGGGAGTGCAGTACTTC
CAISLGQGVQYF
>NA|TRBJ2-2|TRBV6-6|TRBD2
TGTGCCAGCAGGGGGACTAGCGGGTGGGCCGGGGAGCTGTTTTTT
CASRGTSGWAGELFF
>NA|TRBJ2-7|TRBV27|TRBD1
TGTGCCAGCAGTCCCGACAGGGACTACGAGCAGTACTTC
CASSPDRDYEQYF
>NA|TRBJ1-3|TRBV4-1|NA
TGCGCCAGCAGCCAAGATGTAGGCAGATACTCTGGAAACACCATATATTTT
CASSQDVGRYSGNTIYF
>NA|TRBJ1-5|TRBV28|NA
TGTGCCAGCAGTTGGACACAGCCCCAGCATTTT
CASSWTQPQHF
>NA|TRBJ2-6|TRBV27|NA
TGTGCCAGCAGTTTATTTGGGCATTCTGGGGCCAACGTCCTGACTTTC
CASSLFGHSGANVLTF
>NA|TRBJ2-3|TRBV7-9|NA
TGTGCCAGCAGCCCGAGACTCAGGAGCACAGATACGCAGTATTTT
CASSPRLRSTDTQYF
>NA|TRBJ2-1|TRBV5-6|NA
TGTGCCAGCAGTCAAGGGTGGGGGAACAATGAGCAGTTCTTC
CASSQGWGNNEQFF
>once|TRBJ1-4|TRBV6-5|NA
TGTGCCAGCAGTTATATAAGGGGGACCAATGAAAAACTGTTTTTT
CASSYIRGTNEKLFF
>NA|TRBJ2-3|TRBV5-4|NA
TGTGCCACCAGGAGCCGCGGGCAATCTAGCACAGATACGCAGTATTTT
CATRSRGQSSTDTQYF
>NA|TRBJ2-7|TRBV7-9|TRBD1
TGTGCCAGCAGCCGTGGACAGGGGGGCTACGAGCAGTACTTC
CASSRGQGGYEQYF
>NA|TRBJ2-7|TRBV7-8|NA
TGTGCCAGCCGTGCGATCCGAGGGGGAGGCGGCGAGCAGTACTTC
CASRAIRGGGGEQYF
>NA|TRBJ2-7|TRBV29-1|NA
TGCAGCGTTGGTGGGGATGGAGTCTACGAGCAGTACTTC
CSVGGDGVYEQYF
>once|TRBJ2-1|TRBV5-4|NA
TGTGCCAGCAGCCTCCTGGCGGGGAATGAGCAGTTCTTC
CASSLLAGNEQFF
>once|TRBJ2-1|TRBV9|NA
TGTGCCAGCAGCCGCTTGGAGTCCCCCAATGAGCAGTTCTTC
CASSRLESPNEQFF
>NA|TRBJ2-1|TRBV10-3|TRBD1
TGTGCCATCAGGACGAGGGACAGTAACAATGAGCAGTTCTTC
CAIRTRDSNNEQFF
>NA|TRBJ2-7|TRBV29-1|NA
TGCAGCGTCTGGACAGCTGCCTACGAGCAGTACTTC
CSVWTAAYEQYF
>NA|TRBJ2-7|TRBV7-2|NA
TGTGCCAGCAGCTGGAGCGGAGGAACCTACGAGCAGTACTTC
CASSWSGGTYEQYF
>NA|TRBJ2-1|TRBV7-6|TRBD2
TGTGCCAGCAGCTTAGGGGTAGCGGGAGTACGGTCCTACAATGAGCAGTTCTTC
CASSLGVAGVRSYNEQFF
>NA|TRBJ2-3|TRBV5-1|NA
TGCGCCAGCAGCGTGGGTCCGGGAAGGCTAGCGACTTTCACAGATACGCAGTATTTT
CASSVGPGRLATFTDTQYF
>NA|TRBJ1-2|TRBV12-5|TRBD1
TGTGCTAGTGGACGGACAGGGAAGCATGGCTACACCTTC
CASGRTGKHGYTF
>NA|TRBJ1-5|TRBV27|NA
TGTGCCAGCAGTTTATATTTTAGAGAAGGGAATAATCAGCCCCAGCATTTT
CASSLYFREGNNQPQHF
>NA|TRBJ1-1|TRBV6-5|NA
TGTGCCAGCGAGAGGTCAGGGCTTGACACTGAAGCTTTCTTT
CASERSGLDTEAFF
>once|TRBJ1-2|TRBV28|TRBD1
TGTGCCAGCAGTCTCAACAGGGGAGGAGGTGGTATCTATGGCTACACCTTC
CASSLNRGGGGIYGYTF
>NA|TRBJ1-5|TRBV5-4|NA
TGTGCCAGCAGCTTGGGGCTCAATCAGCCCCAGCATTTT
CASSLGLNQPQHF
>few|TRBJ1-2|TRBV4-1|TRBD1
TGCGCCAGCAGCCAGGACCCTGGACAGGCCCGCTATGGCTACACCTTC
CASSQDPGQARYGYTF
>NA|TRBJ1-4|TRBV2|NA
TGTGCCAGCAGTGAAGGGGGGGCGCGAGAAAAACTGTTTTTT
CASSEGGAREKLFF
>NA|TRBJ1-5|TRBV2|NA
TGTGCCAGCAGTGCACAGGGATCGGGACAGCCCCAGCATTTT
CASSAQGSGQPQHF
>few|TRBJ1-5|TRBV2|NA
TGTGCCAGCGAGAGGCAGTCTGGTCAGCCCCAGCATTTT
CASERQSGQPQHF
>NA|TRBJ2-1|TRBV19|TRBD2
TGTGCCAGTACCCTATCAGGGAGACTAGCGGAGTTAGGTGAGCAGTTCTTC
CASTLSGRLAELGEQFF
>NA|TRBJ2-2|TRBV29-1|TRBD2
TGCAGCGTTGAAGGGGCTAGCGGGAGAGGGGAGCTGTTTTTT
CSVEGASGRGELFF
>NA|TRBJ2-7|TRBV30|NA
TGTGCCTGGAGTAGTACCTACGAGCAGTACTTC
CAWSSTYEQYF
>few|TRBJ1-1|TRBV5-1|NA
TGCGCCAGCAGCCCCCGGGGTTCATGGGAGACTGAAGCTTTCTTT
CASSPRGSWETEAFF